The 25 T cell receptor beta chains in this list originate from one sample, sequenced in a study of beta chain features in type 1 diabetes. Study-wide results and caveats: TCRB CDR3s were moderately but significantly shorter in Type 1 diabetes patients in all four CD4+ subsets.

Antigen specificity for these receptors is unknown. Expressed TCRB transcripts were sequenced, since all the RNA that had been isolated was reverse transcribed. The assay was immunoSEQ multiplex PCR, and TCRdb's table has in-frame clones only and misses some. The top ten hold roughly 0.016% of the sample, which has some 350,000 clones, about 13% seen once. Material: naive CD4+ T cells from blood. The origin of the receptors is a woman aged 18-29 years with type 1 diabetes.

The rearrangement links TRBV11-2 to TRBJ1-2; 7 positions agree with TRBD1. CDR1 and CDR2 (germline): SGHAT, FQNNGV. Trimming removed 5 bases from V and 4 bases from J; junction bases left unmatched: 1. This CDR3 is built from 12 residues. CDR3 DNA sequence: TGTGCCAGCAGCGGGGACAGCTATGGCTACACCTTC. Translated: CASSGDSYGYTF.

This sequence joins TRBV28 and TRBJ2-5, with TRBD2 as a possible D gene (7 bases). Germline CDR1 is MDHEN and CDR2 is SYDVKM. Trimming removed 7 bases at V and 7 bases at J, with 19 bases between. There are 14 residues in the CDR3. CDR3 sequence: CASIQRGGAGTQYF. CDR3 nucleotide sequence: TGTGCCAGCATCCAGAGAGGGGGGGCTGGGACCCAGTACTTC.

CDR3 sequence: CASSALLAGTYEQYF. CDR3 nucleotide sequence: TGTGCCAGCAGTGCTCTACTAGCGGGAACCTACGAGCAGTACTTC. The genes are TRBV27 and TRBJ2-7; TRBD2 matches at 10 bases. CDR1 MNHEY and CDR2 SMNVEV come from the germline V gene (reference sequence). This CDR3 has 15 residues. The V segment lost 5 bases and the J segment 2 bases; nucleotides outside the gene matches: 6.

The chain uses TRBV9 and TRBJ2-3; D might be TRBD2 (6 bases). The V end lost 3 bases, the J end lost 3 bases, and 14 bases lay between the germline ends. The CDR3 length is 15 residues. Germline CDR1 and CDR2: SGDLS and YYNGEE. The CDR3 DNA reads TGTGCCAGCAGCGCTTTAGCGGACTCGACAGATACGCAGTATTTT. Its protein is CASSALADSTDTQYF.

This clone showed up just a few times. This rearrangement joins TRBV7-8 to TRBJ1-5; D gene uncertain. This CDR3 contains 15 residues. Trimming took 1 base from V and 2 from J, leaving 9 bases between them. Germline CDR1 is SGHVS and CDR2 is FQNEAQ. CDR3: CASSLVQRGNQPQHF. The CDR3 DNA follows: TGTGCCAGCAGCTTAGTGCAGAGGGGCAATCAGCCCCAGCATTTT.

V is TRBV12-5 and J is TRBJ2-1; D unresolved. The CDR3 is 12 residues long. Trimming pared 9 bases from V and 0 bases from J, leaving 6 bases between. Germline-derived CDR1 and CDR2 are LGHNT and FRNRAP. The DNA for the CDR3 is TGTGCTAGCCGGAGCTCCTACAATGAGCAGTTCTTC. Translating it yields CASRSSYNEQFF.

This clone has a handful of counts. The chain recombines TRBV19 with TRBJ1-2; the D is unclear. Germline-derived CDR1 and CDR2 are LNHDA and SQIVND (reference sequence). The germline V and J ends were trimmed by 3 bases and 0 bases, with 8 bases remaining between them. The CDR3 extends over 14 amino acids. The CDR3 nucleotides read TGTGCCAGTAGTATTGTCTCAGCTAACTATGGCTACACCTTC. It specifies CASSIVSANYGYTF.

This chain joins TRBV5-8 and TRBJ2-2; TRBD1 aligns across 7 bases. This CDR3 region has 15 residues. Germline V gene sequence: CDR1 SGHTS, CDR2 YDEGEE. Germline trimming cut 5 bases from V and 2 bases from J; bases unmatched to any gene: 6. CDR3 protein: CASSRTGQNTGELFF. DNA for the CDR3: TGTGCCAGCAGTAGGACAGGCCAAAACACCGGGGAGCTGTTTTTT.

Only a few counts were recorded for this clone. The gene calls are TRBV5-4 and TRBJ2-5; TRBD1 matches 10 bases. CDR1 SGHNT and CDR2 YYREEE come from the germline V gene (reference sequence). This CDR3 region has 15 residues. Unmatched junction bases numbered 12, after V lost 8 bases and J lost 5 bases. The CDR3 nucleotides are TGTGCCAGTCAGAAGACAGGGGGCGTCGGGGAGACCCAGTACTTC. Protein sequence: CASQKTGGVGETQYF.

The chain employs TRBV6-5 and TRBJ2-6; no reliable D call. The CDR3 spans 15 residues. The ends were cut back, 6 bases at V and 0 bases at J, with 9 bases in the middle. Germline CDR1 reads MNHEY; CDR2 reads SVGAGI. The CDR3 here is CASSLGHSGANVLTF. The CDR3 DNA follows: TGTGCCAGCAGCCTTGGCCACTCTGGGGCCAACGTCCTGACTTTC.

This chain links TRBV7-6 with TRBJ2-3, with TRBD2 identical over 14 bases. The germline V gene encodes CDR1 SGHVS and CDR2 FNYEAQ. V trimming: 5 bases; J trimming: 3 bases; junction bases outside the gene matches: 1. The CDR3 runs 15 residues. For the CDR3, the DNA is TGTGCCAGCAGCGGGACTAGCGGGAGTACAGATACGCAGTATTTT. Its protein product is CASSGTSGSTDTQYF.

The rearrangement uses TRBV29-1 and TRBJ1-2; D ambiguous. Trimming pared 8 bases from V and 3 bases from J, leaving 13 bases between. CDR1 and CDR2 from the germline V gene are SQVTM and ANQGSEA. The CDR3 contains 12 residues. The CDR3 reads CSTRGLDYGYTF. The CDR3 DNA reads as TGCAGCACCCGAGGGCTCGACTATGGCTACACCTTC. The full variable domain, rest sourced from reference TRBV29-1 and TRBJ1-2, is SAVISQKPSRDICQRGTSLTIQCQVDSQVTMMFWYRQQPGQSLTLIATANQGSEATYESGFVIDKFPISRPNLTFSTLTVSNMSPEDSSIYLCSTRGLDYGYTFGSGTRLTVV.

The chain recombines TRBV5-4 with TRBJ2-4; 8 bases align to TRBD2. This CDR3 contains 16 residues. J gave up 7 bases and V 0 bases, and 9 bases lay outside the gene matches. CDR1 is SGHNT and CDR2 is YYREEE in the germline V gene (reference sequence). In nucleotides, the CDR3 is TGTGCCAGCAGCTTGGCTACTAGCGGTTGGAGTAACATTCAGTACTTC. The encoded protein is CASSLATSGWSNIQYF.

Only a few counts were recorded for this clone. This chain's CDR3 is CASSQWTGRYGYTF. CDR3 in DNA: TGCGCCAGCAGCCAGTGGACAGGGCGGTATGGCTACACCTTC. The chain has TRBV4-3 and TRBJ1-2; 8 nucleotides match TRBD1. The CDR3 spans 14 residues. The germline V gene encodes CDR1 LGHNA and CDR2 YSLEER. After removal of 3 bases from V and 5 bases from J, the junction contained 5 bases not matched to a gene.

V usage is TRBV5-4 and J usage is TRBJ1-2, with a possible D match to TRBD1 (6 bases). The CDR3 extends over 15 amino acids. Germline CDR1 is SGHNT and CDR2 is YYREEE (reference sequence). Trimming took off 3 bases at V and 2 bases at J, with 14 bases between the two ends. The CDR3 here is CASSSDGQLNYGYTF. The CDR3 coding sequence is TGTGCCAGCAGCTCCGACGGACAGCTCAACTATGGCTACACCTTC.

The chain joins TRBV7-2 to TRBJ2-1; 9 positions match TRBD2. Germline V lookup: CDR1 SGHTA, CDR2 FQGNSA. With V trimmed by 5 bases and J by 7 bases, 9 bases remained unmatched. The CDR3 length is 15 residues. The CDR3 bases are TGTGCCAGCAGCACAGGGACTAGCCTCCGTAATGAGCAGTTCTTC. Residues: CASSTGTSLRNEQFF.

The table lists this clone with a few counts. V and J are TRBV30 and TRBJ1-3; D perhaps matches TRBD1 (6 bases). Germline CDR1 reads GTSNPN; CDR2 reads SVGIG (reference sequence). The CDR3 extends over 16 amino acids. Trimming cost V 1 base and J 0 bases, with 13 bases left between them. CDR3 residues: CAWSAGHFNSGNTIYF. Written as DNA, the CDR3 is TGTGCCTGGAGTGCGGGACATTTCAACTCTGGAAACACCATATATTTT.

The chain joins TRBV29-1 to TRBJ2-7; 9 bases map to TRBD2. Per the germline V gene, CDR1 is SQVTM and CDR2 is ANQGSEA. V dropped 1 base and J dropped 2; count of bases not matched to a gene: 12. CDR3 size: 17 residues. CDR3 coding DNA: TGCAGCGTTGAAGGGAGGGCGACTAGCGGACGACCCTACGAGCAGTACTTC. Encoded protein: CSVEGRATSGRPYEQYF.

This clone has just a few counts. The V and J genes are TRBV5-1 and TRBJ2-1; TRBD2 might be the D (6 bases). Trimming took 0 bases from V and 10 from J, leaving 17 bases between them. This CDR3 spans 15 amino acids. CDR1 and CDR2 (germline): SGHRS, YFSETQ. DNA for the CDR3: TGCGCCAGCAGCTTGGCTGGGACCACTCGGGAGGAGCAGTTCTTC. Translated, it gives CASSLAGTTREEQFF.

The DNA for the CDR3 is TGTGCCAGCAGCCGGGAGTCGCATGAGCAGTTCTTC. Amino acids: CASSRESHEQFF. V and J are TRBV7-9 and TRBJ2-1; TRBD2 might be the D (6 bases). The ends were cut back, 5 bases at V and 8 bases at J, with 10 bases in the middle. CDR3 size: 12 residues. The germline V gene encodes CDR1 SEHNR and CDR2 FQNEAQ (reference sequence).

In its sample, this clone was seen a few times. The chain recombines TRBV5-6 with TRBJ1-5, with TRBD1 as a possible D gene (5 bases). Trimming removed 6 bases from V and 5 bases from J, with 15 bases in between. CDR3 size: 14 residues. The germline V gene encodes CDR1 SGHDT and CDR2 YYEEEE. CDR3 DNA: TGTGCCAGCACCGTTCAGGGAGGGGATCAGCCCCAGCATTTT. It is translated as CASTVQGGDQPQHF.

This clone was detected only a few times. The chain is built from TRBV6-1 and TRBJ2-1; D unresolved. Germline CDR1 and CDR2: MNHNS and SASEGT. The CDR3 totals 13 residues. The V and J ends lost 8 bases and 0 bases respectively, with 8 bases between them. The CDR3, as DNA: TGTGCCAGCCGGGTGGGCTCCTACAATGAGCAGTTCTTC. It codes for CASRVGSYNEQFF.

The rearrangement joins TRBV11-2 to TRBJ2-7; tentative D call: TRBD1 (5 bases). CDR3 length: 15 amino acids. V was pared by 6 bases and J by 0 bases, with 15 bases between. From germline, CDR1 is SGHAT and CDR2 FQNNGV. The CDR3 loop is CASRDAGKPSYEQYF. CDR3 sequence (DNA): TGTGCCAGCAGGGACGCAGGGAAACCCTCCTACGAGCAGTACTTC.

The chain uses TRBV28 and TRBJ2-7, with D perhaps matching TRBD2 (6 bases). V was trimmed by 3 bases and J by 7 bases, leaving 13 bases between them. The germline gives CDR1 MDHEN, CDR2 SYDVKM. The CDR3 length is 13 residues. The CDR3 is CASSLSGSLEQYF. The CDR3, as DNA: TGTGCCAGCAGTTTGAGCGGGTCCTTAGAGCAGTACTTC.

The rearrangement links TRBV28 to TRBJ1-1; no reliable D call. In germline, CDR1 is MDHEN, CDR2 SYDVKM. Trimming left V 2 bases short and J 1 base short, with 11 bases between. The CDR3 has 15 amino acids. The DNA of the CDR3 is TGTGCCAGCAGTTTACGGGCTCGGGAGAACACTGAAGCTTTCTTT. Protein: CASSLRARENTEAFF.